This TCR beta chain was observed in a study of T-cell reconstitution after alpha-beta-depleted transplantation in children. Study-wide results and limits: One year post-transplant, T-cell counts and diversity were largely derived from T cells produced anew. Expanded graft clones numbering several hundred reportedly gave rise to alpha-beta T cells about two months after transplant. From surviving recipient T cells and thymic progenitors came the high day-60 TCRbeta diversity observed in some patients.

CDR1 and CDR2 from the germline V gene are ENHRY and SYGVKD. J gave up 3 bases and V 10 bases, and 12 bases lay outside the gene matches. This CDR3 spans 14 amino acids. In this sample, this clonotype turned up many times. Its specificity is not known. For TCRbeta, the library was prepared with unique molecular identifiers. Using its own MiXCR run on the PCR reads, TCRdb lists one record per CDR3 protein. The data contain around 250,000 distinct CDR3 sequences, roughly 7.7% of them seen just once; the ten biggest clones take up 6.3%. The sequence derives from a male patient younger than 18 who had a stem cell transplant for acute lymphoblastic leukemia, so the T cells may come from the graft donor. This sequence joins TRBV10-3 and TRBJ2-7, with 7 bases identical to TRBD1. The sample was PBMCs, mostly from graft donor cells, taken 180 days after TCRalphabeta/CD19-depleted stem cell transplant. As DNA, the CDR3 is TGTGCCAACCTACCGGGACAGACATTCTACGAGCAGTACTTC. Translating gives CANLPGQTFYEQYF.